This T cell receptor beta chain comes out of a study of vaccination and CD4 T cells after COVID-19. Points from the study as a whole: The median number of SARS-CoV-2-reactive clonotypes increased from roughly 22 to 38, a change that did not reach significance.

An Oncomine TCR Beta short-read assay was used to sequence the DNA from cultured CD4+ T cells. TCRdb reprocessed the PCR reads with MiXCR, giving one entry per CDR3 protein. The sample contains under 25,000 distinct CDR3 sequences, approximately 38% of which appear only once. Deletions cut 7 bases from V and 4 bases from J, with 16 bases between. Germline-derived CDR1 and CDR2 are MDHEN and SYDVKM. The CDR3 is 14 amino acids. Treatment indicated: approximately nine-day PBMC culture with coronavirus spike peptide pools or control peptides (ViraFEST assay). Peptide-pool expansion of antigen-specific T cells preceded TCR sequencing in ViraFEST. In the case of this clonotype: The antigen is undetermined.

The clonotype comes from a human donor with COVID-19. The sequencing sample was made of cultured CD4+ T cells from blood. This chain links TRBV28 with TRBJ1-1; TRBD1 might be the D (5 bases). CDR3 DNA: TGTGCCAGCATCCGACGGGCAAGGGGCACTGAAGCTTTCTTT. It translates to CASIRRARGTEAFF. The full variable domain, its missing parts supplied by reference TRBV28 and TRBJ1-1, is DVKVTQSSRYLVKRTGEKVFLECVQDMDHENMFWYRQDPGLGLRLIYFSYDVKMKEKGDIPEGYSVSREKKERFSLILESASTNQTSMYLCASIRRARGTEAFFGQGTRLTVV.